Included here is one T cell receptor (beta chain) sequence, with context. The target antigen is unknown. These data come from a study of T cells after yellow fever vaccination. TCRdb reprocessed the 5' RACE reads via MiXCR and lists one record per CDR3 protein. The table shows about 430,000 distinct CDR3 sequences, with 18% occurring only once. Whole-study results and caveats: The secondary response peaked faster, at day 5 versus 15, but was weaker. Once the booster was given, most primary-vaccination clones reappeared, at around 96% for CD4 and around 90% for CD8.

This CDR3 spans 15 amino acids. Germline-derived CDR1 and CDR2 are MNHEY and SMNVEV (reference sequence). Trimming removed 3 bases from V and 9 bases from J; junction bases left unmatched: 4. The rearrangement joins TRBV27 to TRBJ2-1, with 14 bases fitting TRBD2. This receptor was obtained from a man aged 18 to 29 who received the YFV17D yellow fever vaccine. The material sequenced was PBMCs, taken before the yellow fever booster vaccination. In nucleotides, the CDR3 is TGTGCCAGCAGTTTGACTAGCGGGGGGGCCGTTGAGCAGTTCTTC. Its protein product is CASSLTSGGAVEQFF.